A selection of T cell receptor beta chains follows, all from one sample in a study of cytomegalovirus exposure and HLA in healthy donors. Profiled with immunoSEQ multiplex PCR; TCRdb holds only in-frame clones, not every one. Counted here are about 130,000 clones, over 90% occurring once; the ten biggest clones make up around 1.2%. Sequenced: PBMCs. The receptors shown here come from a woman aged 18-29 years in good health and CMV-seronegative. Both conserved end residues are trimmed from each CDR3.

v_call	j_call	cdr3_aa
TRBV28	TRBJ2-2	ASTPGGETGELF
TRBV5-5	TRBJ1-1	ASSLVHRDTEAF
TRBV30	TRBJ1-5	AWSKGAANQPQH
TRBV14	TRBJ1-2	ASSQEYSPHGYT
TRBV28	TRBJ2-5	ASSWSFRGRDETQY
TRBV5-1	TRBJ1-4	ASSLDNQEKLF
TRBV19	TRBJ1-1	ASTRGGPMNTEAF
TRBV5-1	TRBJ2-2	ASSLGYGGGTGELF
TRBV6-5	TRBJ1-2	ASSYGEAGHPV
TRBV4-2	TRBJ2-2	ASSQVLAGRTGELF
TRBV2	TRBJ2-2	ASRKQGAHLTGELF
TRBV11-2	TRBJ2-1	ASSLSSQAYNEQF
TRBV28	TRBJ1-2	ASSLIGDGYT
TRBV2	TRBJ2-3	ASSVVSADTQY
TRBV14	TRBJ1-4	ASSRSYNEKLF
TRBV7-6	TRBJ2-7	ASSPAGRHGEQY
TRBV30	TRBJ1-4	AWSTRGATNEKLF
TRBV30	TRBJ2-7	AWRLGQGIYEQY
TRBV9	TRBJ1-6	ASSSGQGAAPLH
TRBV2	TRBJ1-5	ASSEEGAGNQPQH
TRBV2	TRBJ1-2	ASSSENYGYT
TRBV5-6	TRBJ1-6	ASSIDPGQPYSPLH
TRBV2	TRBJ1-3	ASRVDAGVSGNTIY
TRBV2	TRBJ2-1	AVKSGTIYNEQF
TRBV19	TRBJ2-7	ASSGTGPYEQY
TRBV19	TRBJ2-1	ASSVRSEQF
TRBV10-3	TRBJ2-7	AISGPGYNYEQY
TRBV6-1	TRBJ2-5	ASSAGQGAEETQY
TRBV5-6	TRBJ2-3	ASSGRHFSTDTQY
TRBV7-9	TRBJ2-2	ASSLGTGFGGTGELF
TRBV6-1	TRBJ1-3	ASSEIQSSSGNTIY